This passage covers 6 T cell receptor beta chains from one sample sequenced in a study of T cells after yellow fever vaccination. TCRdb independently ran MiXCR on the 5' RACE reads; one entry per CDR3 protein. The sample shows about 45,000 distinct CDR3 sequences, almost 7% of them seen only once. Here the sequenced sample was CD8+ T cells not binding an NS4B(214-222) dextramer, sorted from PBMCs, taken 45 days after the yellow fever booster vaccination. All receptors derive from a man aged 25-40 years who received the YFV17D yellow fever vaccine.

This clonotype was counted many times. The V and J genes are TRBV20-1 and TRBJ2-7; D remains ambiguous. This CDR3 has 12 amino acids. With 0 bases removed from V and 3 bases from J, the gap between germline ends came to 6 bases. CDR1 is DFQATT and CDR2 is SNEGSKA in the germline V gene (reference sequence). The CDR3 sequence: CSARDKGYEQYF. CDR3 nucleotide sequence: TGCAGTGCTAGAGATAAGGGCTACGAGCAGTACTTC.

The sample holds many counts of this clonotype. The chain couples TRBV6-1 to TRBJ2-7, with TRBD2 identical over 8 bases. The trim removed 4 bases at V and 0 bases at J, leaving 5 bases unmatched. CDR1 is MNHNS, CDR2 SASEGT, per germline. The CDR3 runs to 15 residues. In nucleotides, the CDR3 is TGTGCCAGCAGTGGAGGACTAGCAGGCTCCTACGAGCAGTACTTC. This encodes CASSGGLAGSYEQYF.

This clonotype has a handful of counts. The chain links TRBV19 to TRBJ1-1; 10 nucleotides match TRBD1. The CDR3 loop spans 16 amino acids. Germline trimming cut 0 bases from V and 3 bases from J; bases unmatched to any gene: 4. The germline V gene encodes CDR1 LNHDA and CDR2 SQIVND (reference sequence). CDR3 sequence reads: CASSIETGTGDTEAFF. In DNA form, the CDR3 reads TGTGCCAGTAGTATAGAAACGGGGACAGGGGACACTGAAGCTTTCTTT.

This clonotype has ten or more counts. The chain carries TRBV14 and TRBJ2-1; tentatively, D is TRBD1 (6 bases). V was shortened by 3 bases and J by 2 bases, with 20 bases between the two germline ends. This CDR3 has 18 amino acids. CDR1 and CDR2 (germline): SGHDN, FVKESK. The DNA for the CDR3 is TGTGCCAGCAGCCACCGTTTGGGTGCAGGGGTCACCTACAATGAGCAGTTCTTC. Translating it yields CASSHRLGAGVTYNEQFF.

There are many counts of this clonotype. The chain is built from TRBV6-2 or TRBV6-3 and TRBJ2-1; maybe TRBD1 (6 bases). CDR3 length equals 18 residues. V lost 0 bases and J lost 3, with 18 bases in between. Germline V gene data show CDR1 as MNHEY and CDR2 as SVGEGT. CDR3 region: CASSYSTLGGENYNEQFF. DNA for the CDR3: TGTGCCAGCAGTTACTCCACGTTAGGGGGAGAGAACTACAATGAGCAGTTCTTC.

This clonotype was observed many times. This rearrangement joins TRBV20-1 to TRBJ2-5; TRBD2 agrees at 14 bases. V was pared by 5 bases and J by 1 base, with 3 bases of the junction left unmatched. Germline lookup yields CDR1 DFQATT and CDR2 SNEGSKA (reference sequence). CDR3 length: 15 residues. This CDR3 reads CSARTSGRLQETQYF. In DNA, the CDR3 is TGCAGTGCTCGGACTAGCGGGAGGCTCCAAGAGACCCAGTACTTC.